The 14 T cell receptor beta chains given below trace back to one sample, sequenced in a study of cytomegalovirus exposure and HLA in healthy donors. The PCR was carried out with 60 Vbeta primers and 13 Jbeta primers. Assay: immunoSEQ multiplex PCR; the TCRdb copy retains only in-frame clones and omits some. In the table there are under 200,000 clones, about three quarters of which are singletons. Input material: PBMCs. These receptors were collected from a woman between 45 and 60 years old in good health and CMV-seropositive.

The gene calls are TRBV2 and TRBJ2-1, with 13 bases matching TRBD2. There are 16 residues in the CDR3. Germline trimming cut 6 bases from V and 0 bases from J; bases unmatched to any gene: 2. Germline V gene sequence: CDR1 SNHLY, CDR2 FYNNEI. CDR3 loop: CASSWTSGSSYNEQFF. As DNA, the CDR3 is TGTGCCAGCAGCTGGACTAGCGGGAGCTCCTACAATGAGCAGTTCTTC.

The rearrangement joins TRBV19 to TRBJ1-2; possibly TRBD1 for D (6 bases). This CDR3 contains 17 residues. CDR1 and CDR2 from the germline V gene are LNHDA and SQIVND (reference sequence). The V end lost 9 bases, the J end lost 4 bases, and 27 bases lay between the germline ends. The CDR3 DNA reads TGTGCCAGCATCGACGGTCCCCTGGACAGCTTCCCCTATGGCTACACCTTC. This sequence encodes CASIDGPLDSFPYGYTF.

CDR3 sequence: CASSSRTGHQETQYF. CDR3 DNA: TGTGCCAGTAGTTCCCGGACAGGGCACCAAGAGACCCAGTACTTC. The chain joins TRBV19 to TRBJ2-5; 8 bases line up with TRBD1. From germline, CDR1 is LNHDA and CDR2 SQIVND (reference sequence). Germline trimming cut 5 bases from V and 0 bases from J; bases unmatched to any gene: 5. This CDR3 contains 15 residues.

This chain joins TRBV5-6 and TRBJ2-5; the match to TRBD1 covers 10 bases. This CDR3 is built from 17 residues. Germline V gene sequence: CDR1 SGHDT, CDR2 YYEEEE. The V gene end was trimmed by 1 base and the J gene end by 5 bases; junction bases not matched to a gene: 11. CDR3 coding DNA: TGTGCCAGCAGCTTGTGGTTGTGGGACAGGGGAACGGAGACCCAGTACTTC. This translates into CASSLWLWDRGTETQYF.

This sequence joins TRBV7-8 and TRBJ1-1; 7 bases line up with TRBD1. The CDR3 consists of 14 residues. From germline, CDR1 is SGHVS and CDR2 FQNEAQ. The ends lost 4 bases at V and 5 bases at J; junction bases unmatched: 7. CDR3 sequence (DNA): TGTGCCAGCAGCTATGGGACAGAGGGTACTGAAGCTTTCTTT. This sequence encodes CASSYGTEGTEAFF.

V is TRBV6-5 and J is TRBJ1-1; 9 bases map to TRBD1. Germline V gives CDR1 MNHEY, CDR2 SVGAGI. Unmatched junction bases numbered 3, after V lost 2 bases and J lost 2 bases. The CDR3 length is 15 residues. The CDR3 is CASSYDTGGNTEAFF. CDR3 DNA: TGTGCCAGCAGTTACGATACAGGGGGCAACACTGAAGCTTTCTTT.

The chain has TRBV9 and TRBJ2-2, with TRBD1 as a possible D gene (5 bases). CDR1 SGDLS and CDR2 YYNGEE come from the germline V gene. Trimming took 0 bases from V and 7 from J, leaving 16 bases between them. This CDR3 is 16 amino acids long. This CDR3 is CASSVAPSRADGELFF. DNA for the CDR3: TGTGCCAGCAGCGTAGCCCCGAGCAGGGCGGACGGGGAGCTGTTTTTT. Using reference TRBV9 and TRBJ2-2 for the parts outside the CDR3, the full variable domain is DSGVTQTPKHLITATGQRVTLRCSPRSGDLSVYWYQQSLDQGLQFLIQYYNGEERAKGNILERFSAQQFPDLHSELNLSSLELGDSALYFCASSVAPSRADGELFFGEGSRLTVL.

The count of this clone is one. The chain carries TRBV4-3 and TRBJ1-6, with D perhaps TRBD1 (6 bases). There are 16 residues in the CDR3. Between the trimmed V and J ends, which lost 3 bases and 6 bases, there was a span of 15 bases. CDR1 is LGHNA, CDR2 YSLEER, per germline. Here the CDR3 reads CASSQGAAHSNSPLHF. Written as DNA, the CDR3 is TGCGCCAGCAGCCAGGGGGCAGCACATAGTAATTCACCCCTCCACTTT.

This clone was detected only once. The gene calls are TRBV11-3 and TRBJ2-7, with TRBD2 as a possible D gene (5 bases). The CDR3 covers 17 residues. Germline V gene data show CDR1 as SGHNT and CDR2 as YENEEA. The V end lost 4 bases, the J end lost 5 bases, and 24 bases lay between the germline ends. This CDR3 is CASSSRMGTDRADEQYF. For the CDR3, the DNA is TGTGCCAGCAGCTCGCGAATGGGAACCGATCGAGCGGACGAGCAGTACTTC.

The chain employs TRBV19 and TRBJ2-3, with 8 bases fitting TRBD2. The trim removed 7 bases at V and 0 bases at J, leaving 6 bases unmatched. Germline V gene sequence: CDR1 LNHDA, CDR2 SQIVND (reference sequence). The CDR3 is 15 residues long. The CDR3 spells CASKRTSGSTDTQYF. The CDR3 DNA sequence: TGTGCCAGTAAACGAACTAGCGGTAGCACAGATACGCAGTATTTT.

The CDR3 is CSADSSAYTQYF. In DNA form, the CDR3 reads TGCAGCGCCGACAGTTCGGCGTATACGCAGTATTTT. The chain has TRBV29-1 and TRBJ2-3, with a tentative D call TRBD1 (5 bases). Germline lookup yields CDR1 SQVTM and CDR2 ANQGSEA. V was shortened by 7 bases and J by 7 bases, with 15 bases between the two germline ends. This CDR3 comprises 12 residues.

The V call is TRBV27, the J call TRBJ1-1; maybe TRBD1 (6 bases). The germline V gene encodes CDR1 MNHEY and CDR2 SMNVEV (reference sequence). CDR3 length equals 13 residues. Trimming took off 3 bases at V and 6 bases at J, with 11 bases between the two ends. The CDR3 reads CASSLGAGAEAFF. The CDR3 DNA reads TGTGCCAGCAGTTTGGGGGCAGGGGCTGAAGCTTTCTTT.

The rearrangement joins TRBV20-1 to TRBJ2-2; D uncertain. Trimming took 6 bases from V and 8 from J, leaving 10 bases between them. The CDR3 covers 11 residues. Germline V gene lookup returns CDR1 DFQATT and CDR2 SNEGSKA (reference sequence). The CDR3 nucleotides are TGCAGTGCCGCACTGCGGGGGGAGCTGTTTTTT. Protein: CSAALRGELFF.

V gene TRBV28 combines with J gene TRBJ2-7; 7 nucleotides align to TRBD2. Trimming cost V 1 base and J 7 bases; bases outside gene matches: 1. There are 12 residues in the CDR3. CDR1 is MDHEN, CDR2 SYDVKM, per germline. This CDR3 is CASSLSGGEQYF. CDR3 DNA: TGTGCCAGCAGTTTATCCGGGGGGGAGCAGTACTTC.